This passage covers 18 T cell receptor beta chains from one sample sequenced in a study of T-cell memory formation after mild COVID-19. TCRdb reanalysed the 5' RACE reads using MiXCR and keeps one entry per CDR3 protein. The profile shows 250,000 to 300,000 distinct CDR3 sequences, 15% to 20% of them singletons. Sequences were obtained from PBMCs or a T cell subset sorted from them (not recorded which). These receptors all stem from a man between 18 and 35 years old who had mild COVID-19 (a few samples of this study predate the infection). Cell type and time point are not known.

This clonotype was seen repeatedly, ten times or more. The CDR3 DNA is TGTGCCAGCAGTTACCCCGGGGAGCAGTTCTTC. It specifies CASSYPGEQFF. This chain joins TRBV28 and TRBJ2-1; D gene uncertain. This CDR3 spans 11 amino acids. Germline V gives CDR1 MDHEN, CDR2 SYDVKM. The V end was cut by 4 bases, the J end by 10 bases, with 8 bases between.

J is TRBJ2-5 and V is TRBV6-6, with a possible D match to TRBD1 (6 bases). Looked up from germline, CDR1 is MNHNY and CDR2 is SVGAGI (reference sequence). The ends were cut back, 5 bases at V and 4 bases at J, with 20 bases in the middle. The CDR3 runs to 16 residues. CDR3 in DNA: TGTGCCAGCAGTCCCTTGGGACACCAGGTGGGAGAGACCCAGTACTTC. Its protein is CASSPLGHQVGETQYF.

The J gene is TRBJ1-3, the V gene TRBV7-9; possible D gene TRBD1, 5 bases. The germline V gene has CDR1 SEHNR and CDR2 FQNEAQ (reference sequence). V was cut by 4 bases and J by 4 bases, with 11 bases left in between. The CDR3 consists of 14 residues. CDR3 loop: CASSYPGMGNTIYF. CDR3 nucleotide sequence: TGTGCCAGCAGCTACCCAGGGATGGGAAACACCATATATTTT.

The chain combines TRBV18 with TRBJ2-7, with 7 bases fitting TRBD2. The ends lost 3 bases at V and 4 bases at J; junction bases unmatched: 6. Germline assignment: CDR1 KGHSH and CDR2 LQKENI. The CDR3 is 14 amino acids. The CDR3 coding sequence is TGTGCCAGCTCACCCTCCAGGGAGGGTTACGAGCAGTACTTC. It translates to CASSPSREGYEQYF.

This clonotype has just a few counts. The chain has TRBV5-1 and TRBJ2-7; TRBD1 agrees at 7 bases. The germline gives CDR1 SGHRS, CDR2 YFSETQ. The CDR3 has 13 residues. J lost 6 bases, V lost 0 bases, and 3 bases had no gene match. The CDR3 is CASSLGSGGEQYF. CDR3 DNA: TGCGCCAGCAGCTTGGGATCAGGGGGCGAGCAGTACTTC.

This chain links TRBV7-2 with TRBJ2-7, with TRBD1 matching 7 bases. Trimming took 6 bases from V and 3 from J; bases not matched to a gene: 5. CDR3 size: 13 residues. Germline CDR1 is SGHTA and CDR2 is FQGNSA. CDR3 DNA sequence: TGTGCCAGCAGTTTCGACAGGGACTACGAGCAGTACGTC. As protein: CASSFDRDYEQYV.

This clonotype has more than one count but fewer than ten. This chain joins TRBV5-1 and TRBJ2-2; perhaps D is TRBD1 or TRBD2 (6 bases each). CDR1 and CDR2 (germline): SGHRS, YFSETQ. Trimming took 1 base from V and 3 from J, leaving 10 bases between them. The CDR3 loop spans 15 amino acids. The CDR3 region has the DNA TGCGCCAGCAGCTTGCCCGGGGGCGACACCGGGGAGCTGTTTTTT. It is translated as CASSLPGGDTGELFF. Together with reference TRBV5-1 and TRBJ2-2, the CDR3 gives the full variable domain: KAGVTQTPRYLIKTRGQQVTLSCSPISGHRSVSWYQQTPGQGLQFLFEYFSETQRNKGNFPGRFSGRQFSNSRSEMNVSTLELGDSALYLCASSLPGGDTGELFFGEGSRLTVL.

Worth noting for this clonotype: This CDR3 fails to terminate in the conserved phenylalanine or tryptophan, so it likely reflects a read error. The limits of the CDR3 on the DNA are not certain, so only TCRdb's listed CDR3 is given. The V and J genes are TRBV7-9 and TRBJ2-1; the table's D gene call, TRBD2, was not cross checked with the DNA. From its first to its last residue, the CDR3 has 12 amino acids. Germline V CDR1 and CDR2: SEHNR, FQNEAQ (reference sequence). CDR3 residues: CASSLNVASSTV.

There are a few counts of this clonotype. This sequence joins TRBV24-1 and TRBJ2-3; 7 positions agree with TRBD1. Germline lookup yields CDR1 KGHDR and CDR2 SFDVKD. This CDR3 comprises 15 residues. The trim removed 3 bases at V and 2 bases at J, leaving 4 bases unmatched. As DNA, the CDR3 is TGTGCCACCAGTGATCGACAGGGACCCACAGATACGCAGTATTTT. It translates to CATSDRQGPTDTQYF.

In this sample, this clonotype turned up a few times. The chain carries TRBV29-1 and TRBJ2-6, with 7 bases that match TRBD1. CDR3 size: 18 residues. Germline V gene sequence: CDR1 SQVTM, CDR2 ANQGSEA. Germline trimming cut 2 bases from V and 0 bases from J; bases unmatched to any gene: 10. CDR3 nucleotides: TGCAGCGTTGAACTTCGGGACAGTAGCTTCTCTGGGGCCAACGTCCTGACTTTC. It codes for CSVELRDSSFSGANVLTF.

V is TRBV7-7 and J is TRBJ2-2; 8 bases agree with TRBD1. Germline values: CDR1 SSHAT, CDR2 FNYEAQ (reference sequence). CDR3 length: 13 residues. This chain's CDR3 is CATGTGNTGELFF. As DNA, the CDR3 is TGTGCAACCGGGACAGGGAACACCGGGGAGCTGTTTTTT.

This clonotype turned up a few times. V usage is TRBV7-9 and J usage is TRBJ1-1; D unresolved. Germline assignment: CDR1 SEHNR and CDR2 FQNEAQ (reference sequence). Trimming took 5 bases from V and 9 from J, leaving 13 bases between them. The CDR3 consists of 12 residues. The CDR3 spells CASSPEVYKAFF. CDR3 sequence (DNA): TGTGCCAGCAGCCCCGAAGTGTACAAAGCTTTCTTT.

This clonotype has only a few counts. As DNA, the CDR3 is TGCAGTGCTAGAGATACAACCCGCCGGCCCTATGGCTACACCTTC. Protein product: CSARDTTRRPYGYTF. This chain connects TRBV20-1 to TRBJ1-2; D ambiguous. CDR3 size: 15 residues. The ends were cut back, 0 bases at V and 4 bases at J, with 15 bases in the middle. Germline CDR1 DFQATT, CDR2 SNEGSKA (reference sequence).

V and J are TRBV7-9 and TRBJ1-1; the D gene is possibly TRBD1 (6 bases). Germline V gene lookup returns CDR1 SEHNR and CDR2 FQNEAQ (reference sequence). This CDR3 spans 15 amino acids. The V and J ends lost 5 bases and 2 bases respectively, with 15 bases between them. The CDR3 protein is CASSPVGTLNTEAFF. In DNA, the CDR3 is TGTGCCAGCAGCCCCGTCGGGACACTTAACACTGAAGCTTTCTTT.

Here the CDR3 reads CASRPTGRTEAFF. The CDR3 DNA reads TGTGCCAGCAGACCGACAGGGCGAACTGAAGCTTTCTTT. The chain is built from TRBV6-5 and TRBJ1-1; TRBD1 agrees at 7 bases. The CDR3 sequence is 13 residues long. Germline CDR1 reads MNHEY; CDR2 reads SVGAGI. The V gene end was trimmed by 6 bases and the J gene end by 5 bases; junction bases not matched to a gene: 6.

This clonotype was seen many times. The chain carries TRBV7-2 and TRBJ2-2; TRBD2 agrees at 7 bases. The CDR3 is made up of 16 amino acids. The V gene's germline CDR1 is SGHTA and CDR2 FQGNSA. V gave up 4 bases and J gave up 3 bases; unmatched junction bases: 8. The CDR3 DNA reads as TGTGCCAGCAGCTCCGGCCCGCTAGCGGACACCGGGGAGCTGTTTTTT. Encoded protein: CASSSGPLADTGELFF.

This clonotype was seen a few times. The genes are TRBV20-1 and TRBJ2-1; TRBD2 agrees at 11 bases. The CDR3 runs to 15 residues. J lost 4 bases, V lost 1 base, and 3 bases had no gene match. Germline V gene data show CDR1 as DFQATT and CDR2 as SNEGSKA (reference sequence). CDR3 amino acids: CSARGGLAGYNEQFF. The CDR3 DNA reads TGCAGTGCTAGAGGAGGACTAGCGGGTTACAATGAGCAGTTCTTC.

This clonotype came up a few times. This chain links TRBV20-1 with TRBJ2-1, with TRBD2 matching 12 bases. CDR3 length: 14 amino acids. With V trimmed by 5 bases and J by 8 bases, 7 bases remained unmatched. Germline V gene sequence: CDR1 DFQATT, CDR2 SNEGSKA (reference sequence). DNA of the CDR3: TGCAGTGCTGCGACTAGCGGGGGAACTCATGAGCAGTTCTTC. Its translation is CSAATSGGTHEQFF.